Presented here are 13 T cell receptor beta chains from one specimen sequenced in a study of post-analysis software for immune sequencing data. Their recognized antigens are unknown. Overall study findings and caveats: Several TRBV segments were more frequent in patients than controls; TRBV5-6, TRBV5-1 and TRBV20-1 belonged to this group.

TCR beta cDNA libraries had unique molecular identifiers. TCRdb re-analysed the PCR reads in MiXCR, keeping a single row per CDR3 protein. This table holds some 240,000 distinct CDR3 sequences, 36% found once. Sequencing used blood. The receptors shown here come from a girl aged 5 to 17 with multiple sclerosis.

A remark on this clonotype: A junction boundary mismatches the germline segment, possibly from a read error. The CDR3: CASSQGLQSLRETQYF. The CDR3 region has the DNA TGTGCCAGCAGTCAAGGATTACAGTCACTGAGGGAGACCCAGTACTTC. The rearrangement uses TRBV14 and TRBJ2-5; D gene uncertain. Germline values: CDR1 SGHDN, CDR2 FVKESK. The CDR3 extends over 16 amino acids.

The genes are TRBV7-9 and TRBJ2-3; D is ambiguous. CDR1 SEHNR and CDR2 FQNEAQ come from the germline V gene (reference sequence). CDR3 size: 15 residues. V was clipped by 5 bases and J by 0 bases, with 12 bases between them. As DNA, the CDR3 is TGTGCCAGCAGCCAGAGCATGGGCAGCACAGATACGCAGTATTTT. This translates into CASSQSMGSTDTQYF.

Many counts were recorded for this clonotype. The chain carries TRBV7-8 and TRBJ2-1; 11 nucleotides agree with TRBD2. Germline trimming cut 3 bases from V and 7 bases from J; bases unmatched to any gene: 5. The CDR3 is 15 amino acids. Germline V lookup: CDR1 SGHVS, CDR2 FQNEAQ. CDR3 sequence (DNA): TGTGCCAGCAGCTTTAGCGGGGGGGCCGAGAATGAGCAGTTCTTC. This encodes CASSFSGGAENEQFF.

The genes are TRBV10-3 and TRBJ2-1; TRBD2 might be the D (6 bases). From germline, CDR1 is ENHRY and CDR2 SYGVKD. Trimming took off 2 bases at V and 6 bases at J, with 14 bases between the two ends. The CDR3 runs to 15 residues. The CDR3, as DNA: TGTGCCATCAGTGAGGTCGAGGGAGGAGCCAATGAGCAGTTCTTC. Translating gives CAISEVEGGANEQFF.

Only a few counts were recorded for this clonotype. The chain recombines TRBV7-9 with TRBJ2-2; the D gene is possibly TRBD1 (6 bases). Trimming removed 5 bases from V and 6 bases from J, with 10 bases in between. Per the germline V gene, CDR1 is SEHNR and CDR2 is FQNEAQ (reference sequence). This CDR3 has 13 residues. CDR3 DNA: TGTGCCAGCAGCCAACAGGGTCCCGGGGAGCTGTTTTTT. Protein sequence: CASSQQGPGELFF.

The chain uses TRBV19 and TRBJ2-7; D gene uncertain. Trimming took 5 bases from V and 1 from J, leaving 12 bases between them. The CDR3 runs to 14 residues. The V gene's germline CDR1 is LNHDA and CDR2 SQIVND (reference sequence). CDR3 loop: CASSVRLSSYEQYF. The CDR3 DNA is TGTGCCAGTAGTGTCCGACTGAGTTCCTACGAGCAGTACTTC.

The genes are TRBV28 and TRBJ1-2, with D tentatively TRBD1 (5 bases). The germline V and J ends were trimmed by 3 bases and 4 bases, with 9 bases remaining between them. CDR3 length: 13 residues. CDR1 is MDHEN and CDR2 is SYDVKM in the germline V gene. Here the CDR3 reads CASSFRDSYGYTF. DNA for the CDR3: TGTGCCAGCAGTTTCCGAGACAGCTATGGCTACACCTTC.

This clonotype was observed many times. The V and J genes are TRBV6-5 and TRBJ2-5; D remains ambiguous. Per germline, CDR1 MNHEY and CDR2 SVGAGI. The CDR3 is made up of 15 amino acids. Trimming took off 0 bases at V and 2 bases at J, with 10 bases between the two ends. The CDR3: CASSYSGIGQETQYF. The CDR3 region has the DNA TGTGCCAGCAGTTACTCTGGGATCGGGCAAGAGACCCAGTACTTC.

In its sample, this clonotype was seen many times. This chain joins TRBV29-1 and TRBJ2-2; D might be TRBD2 (6 bases). Between the trimmed V and J ends, which lost 4 bases and 6 bases, there was a span of 9 bases. This CDR3 has 12 residues. Germline CDR1 SQVTM, CDR2 ANQGSEA. The CDR3 DNA is TGCAGCGTTGGGAGGGGTCCCGGGGAGCTGTTTTTT. It yields the protein CSVGRGPGELFF.

The rearrangement uses TRBV5-6 and TRBJ1-5; D perhaps matches TRBD1 (5 bases). The CDR3 consists of 15 residues. The germline V and J ends were trimmed by 7 bases and 2 bases, with 16 bases remaining between them. CDR1 and CDR2 from the germline V gene are SGHDT and YYEEEE. CDR3 residues: CASGWGGVGNQPQHF. The CDR3 DNA reads as TGTGCCAGCGGCTGGGGGGGAGTTGGCAATCAGCCCCAGCATTTT.

The chain couples TRBV5-5 to TRBJ1-3; D remains ambiguous. The length of the CDR3 is 15 residues. The V end was cut by 0 bases, the J end by 0 bases, with 7 bases between. Per germline, CDR1 SGHKS and CDR2 YYEKEE (reference sequence). CDR3 loop: CASSLGPISGNTIYF. CDR3 coding DNA: TGTGCCAGCAGCTTGGGCCCCATCTCTGGAAACACCATATATTTT.

This sequence joins TRBV29-1 and TRBJ2-3, with D possibly matching TRBD2 (6 bases). Germline V gives CDR1 SQVTM, CDR2 ANQGSEA. The CDR3 runs to 17 residues. V shed 6 bases and J shed 4 bases, with 26 bases lying between them. CDR3 in DNA: TGCAGCGTCGGAGCCCCGTTGGAGGGGCGCGGAGCAGATACGCAGTATTTT. Protein product: CSVGAPLEGRGADTQYF.

The count of this clonotype is one. The chain carries TRBV28 and TRBJ2-5; D possibly corresponds to TRBD2 (6 bases). The end of the DNA is better explained by TRBJ2-7, so the J call may be wrong. Per germline, CDR1 MDHEN and CDR2 SYDVKM. The CDR3 sequence is 15 residues long. CDR3 residues: CASSSTGTLSYEQYF. The DNA for the CDR3 is TGTGCCAGCAGTTCTACCGGGACTCTCTCCTACGAGCAGTACTTC.